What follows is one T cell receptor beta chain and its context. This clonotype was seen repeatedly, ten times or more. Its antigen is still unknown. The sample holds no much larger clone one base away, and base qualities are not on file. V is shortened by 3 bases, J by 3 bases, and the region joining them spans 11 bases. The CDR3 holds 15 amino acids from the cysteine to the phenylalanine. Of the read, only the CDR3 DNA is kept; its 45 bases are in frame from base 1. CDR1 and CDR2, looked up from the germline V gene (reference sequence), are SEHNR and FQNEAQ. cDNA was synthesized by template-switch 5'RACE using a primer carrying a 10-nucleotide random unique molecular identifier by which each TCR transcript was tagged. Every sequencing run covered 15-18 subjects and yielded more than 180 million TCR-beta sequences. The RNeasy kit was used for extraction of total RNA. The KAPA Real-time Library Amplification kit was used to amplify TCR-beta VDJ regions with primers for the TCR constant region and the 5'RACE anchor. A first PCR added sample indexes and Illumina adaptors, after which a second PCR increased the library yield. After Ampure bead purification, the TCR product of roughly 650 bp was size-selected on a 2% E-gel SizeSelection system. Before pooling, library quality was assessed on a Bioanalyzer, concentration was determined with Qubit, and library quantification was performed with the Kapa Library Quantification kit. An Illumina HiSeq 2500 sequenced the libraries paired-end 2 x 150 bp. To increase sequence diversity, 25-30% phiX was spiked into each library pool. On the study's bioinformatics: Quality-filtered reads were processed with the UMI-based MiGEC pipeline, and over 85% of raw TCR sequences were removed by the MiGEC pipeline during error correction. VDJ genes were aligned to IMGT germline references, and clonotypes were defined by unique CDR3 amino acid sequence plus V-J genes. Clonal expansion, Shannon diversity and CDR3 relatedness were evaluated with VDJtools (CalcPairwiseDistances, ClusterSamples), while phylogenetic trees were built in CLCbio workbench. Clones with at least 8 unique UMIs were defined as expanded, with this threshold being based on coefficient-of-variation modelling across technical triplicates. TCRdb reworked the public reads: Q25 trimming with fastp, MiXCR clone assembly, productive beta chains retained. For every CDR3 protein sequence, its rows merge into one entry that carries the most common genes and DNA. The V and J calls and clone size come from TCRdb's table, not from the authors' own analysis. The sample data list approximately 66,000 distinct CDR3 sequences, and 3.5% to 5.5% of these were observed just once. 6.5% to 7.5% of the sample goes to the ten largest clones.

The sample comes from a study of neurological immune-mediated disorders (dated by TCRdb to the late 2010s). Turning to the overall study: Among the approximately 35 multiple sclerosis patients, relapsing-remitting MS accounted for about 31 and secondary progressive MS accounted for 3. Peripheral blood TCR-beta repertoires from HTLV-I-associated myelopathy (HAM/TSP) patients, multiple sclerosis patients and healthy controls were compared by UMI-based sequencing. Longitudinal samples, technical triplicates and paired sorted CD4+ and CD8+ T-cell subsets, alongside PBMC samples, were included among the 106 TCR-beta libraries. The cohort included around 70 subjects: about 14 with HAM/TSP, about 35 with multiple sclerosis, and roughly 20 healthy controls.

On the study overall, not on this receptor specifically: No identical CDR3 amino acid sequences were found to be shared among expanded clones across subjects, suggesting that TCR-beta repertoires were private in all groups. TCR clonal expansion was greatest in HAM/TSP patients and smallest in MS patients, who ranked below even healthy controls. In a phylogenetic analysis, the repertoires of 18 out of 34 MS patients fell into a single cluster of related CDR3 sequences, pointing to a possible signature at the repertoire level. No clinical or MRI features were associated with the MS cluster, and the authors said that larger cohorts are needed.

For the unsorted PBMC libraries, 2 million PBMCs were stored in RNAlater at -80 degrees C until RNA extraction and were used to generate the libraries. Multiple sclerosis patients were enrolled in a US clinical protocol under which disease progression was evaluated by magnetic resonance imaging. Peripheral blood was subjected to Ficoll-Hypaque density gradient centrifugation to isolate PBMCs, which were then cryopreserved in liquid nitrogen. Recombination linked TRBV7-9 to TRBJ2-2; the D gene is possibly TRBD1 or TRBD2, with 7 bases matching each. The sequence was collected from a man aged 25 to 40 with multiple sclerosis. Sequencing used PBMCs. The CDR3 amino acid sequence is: CASSLTGRDTGELFF. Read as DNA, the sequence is TGTGCCAGCAGCTTGACAGGGAGGGACACCGGGGAGCTGTTTTTT. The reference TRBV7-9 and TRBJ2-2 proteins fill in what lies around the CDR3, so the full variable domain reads DTGVSQNPRHKITKRGQNVTFRCDPISEHNRLYWYRQTLGQGPEFLTYFQNEAQLEKSRLLSDRFSAERPKGSFSTLEIQRTEQGDSAMYLCASSLTGRDTGELFFGEGSRLTVL.